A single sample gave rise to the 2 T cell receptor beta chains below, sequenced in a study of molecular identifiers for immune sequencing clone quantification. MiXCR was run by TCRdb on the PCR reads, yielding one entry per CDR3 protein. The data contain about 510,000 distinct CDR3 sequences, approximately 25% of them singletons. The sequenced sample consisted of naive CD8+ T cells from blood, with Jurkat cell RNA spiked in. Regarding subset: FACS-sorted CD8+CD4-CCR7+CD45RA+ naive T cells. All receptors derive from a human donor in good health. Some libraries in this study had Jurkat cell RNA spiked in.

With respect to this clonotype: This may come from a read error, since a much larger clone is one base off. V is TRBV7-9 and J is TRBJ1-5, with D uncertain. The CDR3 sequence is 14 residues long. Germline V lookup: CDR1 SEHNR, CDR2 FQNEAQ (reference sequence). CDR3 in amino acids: CASSTGLGKQPQHF. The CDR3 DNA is TGTGCCAGCAGCACCGGACTAGGCAAACAGCCCCAGCATTTT. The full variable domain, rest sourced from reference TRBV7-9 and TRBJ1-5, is DTGVSQNPRHKITKRGQNVTFRCDPISEHNRLYWYRQTLGQGPEFLTYFQNEAQLEKSRLLSDRFSAERPKGSFSTLEIQRTEQGDSAMYLCASSTGLGKQPQHFGDGTRLSIL.

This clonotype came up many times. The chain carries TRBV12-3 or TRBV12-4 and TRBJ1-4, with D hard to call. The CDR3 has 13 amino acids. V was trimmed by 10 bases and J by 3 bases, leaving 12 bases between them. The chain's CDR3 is CATREDPNEKLFF. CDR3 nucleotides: TGTGCCACCCGGGAAGACCCTAATGAAAAACTGTTTTTT.